These 29 T cell receptor beta chains were sequenced from one sample in a study of cytomegalovirus exposure and HLA in healthy donors. The primer mix had 60 Vbeta and 13 Jbeta primers. Clones were sequenced by immunoSEQ multiplex PCR, and TCRdb holds only the in-frame ones, with some missing. The sample has 98,000 or so clones, less than 85% seen once; the top ten hold approximately 5%. The sequenced sample was PBMCs. The receptors were sampled from a woman aged 18-29 years in good health and CMV-seropositive.

The chain is built from TRBV6-5 and TRBJ1-6, with TRBD1 matching over 7 bases. The J segment lost 8 bases and the V segment lost 8 bases, leaving 9 bases of the junction unmatched. The CDR3 consists of 14 residues. Germline lookup yields CDR1 MNHEY and CDR2 SVGAGI. CDR3: CASLPGTDDSPLHF. CDR3 DNA: TGTGCCAGCCTCCCAGGGACAGACGATTCACCCCTCCACTTT.

The chain has TRBV5-1 and TRBJ2-3; 7 bases agree with TRBD2. J was trimmed by 2 bases and V by 2 bases; bases with no gene match: 5. From germline, CDR1 is SGHRS and CDR2 YFSETQ. The CDR3 covers 15 residues. This CDR3 is CASSLSSGATDTQYF. In nucleotides, the CDR3 is TGCGCCAGCAGCTTATCTAGCGGAGCCACAGATACGCAGTATTTT.

The CDR3 region has the DNA TGTGCCAGCAGCTTGGGACTAAGTGAGGGGCCCCAGCATTTT. Protein product: CASSLGLSEGPQHF. This rearrangement joins TRBV5-6 to TRBJ1-5; D is unresolved. CDR1 and CDR2 from the germline V gene are SGHDT and YYEEEE. The CDR3 covers 14 residues. Trimming took 0 bases from V and 9 from J, leaving 13 bases between them.

V is TRBV21-1 and J is TRBJ1-2; no DNA check was done on the table's D call, TRBD1. TRBV21-1 is described as a pseudogene. This CDR3 spans 15 amino acids. In nucleotides, the CDR3 is TGTGCCAGCAGCAAAAGCCCCGGGACAGGCCATGGCTACACCTTC. It translates to CASSKSPGTGHGYTF.

As regards this clone: The sample has other DNA sequences that encode this CDR3 too. The rearrangement joins TRBV27 to TRBJ1-5; D uncertain. CDR3 size: 14 residues. V lost 0 bases, J lost 4 bases, and 7 bases lay in between. Germline CDR1 and CDR2: MNHEY and SMNVEV (reference sequence). CDR3 residues: CASSLSGGNQPQHF. The CDR3 bases are TGTGCCAGCAGTTTATCCGGAGGGAATCAGCCCCAGCATTTT.

The rearrangement joins TRBV6-5 to TRBJ2-7; 8 bases are shared with TRBD1. After removal of 0 bases from V and 3 bases from J, the junction contained 4 bases not matched to a gene. CDR3 length equals 15 residues. Germline V gene lookup returns CDR1 MNHEY and CDR2 SVGAGI. The CDR3 DNA reads TGTGCCAGCAGTTACTCACAGGGGGGAGGCTACGAGCAGTACTTC. Translation: CASSYSQGGGYEQYF.

The DNA of the CDR3 is TGTGCCTGGGGGGCTCAGGCCACCGGGGAGCTGTTTTTT. This gives the protein CAWGAQATGELFF. This rearrangement joins TRBV30 to TRBJ2-2, with D possibly being TRBD1 (5 bases). This CDR3 contains 13 residues. CDR1 is GTSNPN, CDR2 SVGIG, per germline (reference sequence). V was pared by 5 bases and J by 4 bases, with 11 bases between.

This chain links TRBV21-1 with TRBJ2-2; no DNA check was done on the table's D call, TRBD2. TRBV21-1 is marked as a pseudogene. This CDR3 has 16 residues. The CDR3 region is CASSRLGTNNTGELFF. CDR3 in DNA: TGTGCCAGCAGCAGATTGGGGACTAATAACACCGGGGAGCTGTTTTTT.

The chain employs TRBV30 and TRBJ2-1; 13 nucleotides line up with TRBD2. The CDR3 consists of 16 residues. V trimming: 2 bases; J trimming: 2 bases; junction bases outside the gene matches: 3. CDR1 and CDR2 from the germline V gene are GTSNPN and SVGIG (reference sequence). For the CDR3, the DNA is TGTGCCTGGAGTTCCGGGACTAGCGGGGCCTACAATGAGCAGTTCTTC. This codes for CAWSSGTSGAYNEQFF.

J is TRBJ2-7 and V is TRBV10-1, with TRBD1 as a possible D gene (5 bases). The length of the CDR3 is 14 residues. Looked up from germline, CDR1 is WNHNN and CDR2 is SYGVQD (reference sequence). With 0 bases removed from V and 2 bases from J, the gap between germline ends came to 8 bases. The CDR3 loop is CASSESDRPYEQYF. The CDR3 DNA sequence: TGCGCCAGCAGTGAGTCTGACAGACCCTACGAGCAGTACTTC.

As to this clone: An end of the junction does not agree with germline; a read error may underlie this. The same CDR3 arises from other DNA sequences in this sample as well. The chain uses TRBV5-6 and TRBJ1-6; D ambiguous. This CDR3 has 16 amino acids. Germline V gives CDR1 SGHDT, CDR2 YYEEEE. CDR3: CASSLNPTEYNSPLHF. The CDR3, as DNA: TGTGCCAGCAGCTTGAACCCAACAGAATATAATTCCCCCCTCCACTTT.

The CDR3 loop is CASSSRSGGEQYF. CDR3 bases: TGTGCCAGCAGCTCTCGATCGGGTGGCGAGCAGTACTTC. The chain links TRBV11-3 to TRBJ2-7; no firm D call. The CDR3 sequence is 13 residues long. V was cut by 4 bases and J by 6 bases, with 13 bases left in between. CDR1 and CDR2 (germline): SGHNT, YENEEA.

Points on this clone: A junction end diverges from the germline sequence, so it may reflect a read error. This rearrangement joins TRBV7-7 to TRBJ2-1; D gene uncertain. The CDR3 consists of 16 residues. Per germline, CDR1 SSHAT and CDR2 FNYEAQ (reference sequence). The CDR3 sequence: CASSLAWSPAYNEQFF. CDR3 coding DNA: TGTGCTAGCAGCTTAGCTTGGAGTCCCGCCTACAATGAGCAGTTCTTC. The full variable domain, with the rest looked up from reference TRBV7-7 and TRBJ2-1, is GAGVSQSPRYKVTKRGQDVTLRCDPISSHATLYWYQQALGQGPEFLTYFNYEAQPDKSGLPSDRFSAERPEGSISTLTIQRTEQRDSAMYRCASSLAWSPAYNEQFFGPGTRLTVL.

The V call is TRBV5-6, the J call TRBJ2-5, with TRBD2 matching over 8 bases. J was trimmed by 10 bases and V by 0 bases; bases with no gene match: 11. The CDR3 loop spans 15 amino acids. Germline CDR1 is SGHDT and CDR2 is YYEEEE. The CDR3 loop is CASSLVSFTGTSQYF. The CDR3 DNA sequence: TGTGCCAGCAGCTTGGTTTCATTTACCGGGACTAGCCAGTACTTC.

CDR3 DNA sequence: TGTGCCAGCAGTTCCCTCAGGGGGCATTTCTATGGCTACACCTTC. Its translation: CASSSLRGHFYGYTF. The rearrangement uses TRBV28 and TRBJ1-2; 8 bases map to TRBD1. The V gene end was trimmed by 4 bases and the J gene end by 4 bases; junction bases not matched to a gene: 8. The germline gives CDR1 MDHEN, CDR2 SYDVKM. The CDR3 covers 15 residues.

The rearrangement joins TRBV28 to TRBJ2-7; 9 positions agree with TRBD2. The germline CDR1 and CDR2 sequences are MDHEN and SYDVKM. The CDR3 is made up of 13 amino acids. Trimming took 9 bases from V and 5 from J; bases not matched to a gene: 8. CDR3 coding DNA: TGTGCCAGTGGGCTAGCGGGACTCAACGAGCAGTACTTC. Its protein product is CASGLAGLNEQYF.

The V call is TRBV7-9, the J call TRBJ2-3, with D perhaps matching TRBD2 (5 bases). This CDR3 region has 16 residues. Germline CDR1 SEHNR, CDR2 FQNEAQ (reference sequence). The V end was cut by 1 base, the J end by 2 bases, with 13 bases between. CDR3 residues: CASSLEPSPVTDTQYF. The DNA of the CDR3 is TGTGCCAGCAGCTTAGAACCTAGCCCGGTCACAGATACGCAGTATTTT.

This chain joins TRBV5-1 and TRBJ2-1, with 12 bases fitting TRBD2. From germline, CDR1 is SGHRS and CDR2 YFSETQ. Germline trimming cut 3 bases from V and 10 bases from J; bases unmatched to any gene: 8. CDR3 size: 15 residues. CDR3 sequence reads: CASSSSSGRAREQFF. For the CDR3, the DNA is TGCGCCAGCAGCTCCTCTAGCGGGAGGGCCAGGGAGCAGTTCTTC.

The chain combines TRBV6-5 with TRBJ2-5; TRBD1 matches at 7 bases. The CDR3 spans 13 residues. Unmatched junction bases numbered 13, after V lost 7 bases and J lost 11 bases. Germline assignment: CDR1 MNHEY and CDR2 SVGAGI. Here the CDR3 DNA reads TGTGCCAGCACCTCTACAGGGGCAGGAGAGCAGTACTTC. Protein: CASTSTGAGEQYF.

The chain employs TRBV30 and TRBJ2-3, with no clear D. V was shortened by 3 bases and J by 0 bases, with 7 bases between the two germline ends. The CDR3 is 13 residues long. Germline lookup yields CDR1 GTSNPN and CDR2 SVGIG (reference sequence). Here the CDR3 reads CAWRWPSTDTQYF. The CDR3 region has the DNA TGTGCCTGGAGGTGGCCTAGCACAGATACGCAGTATTTT.

The chain has TRBV13 and TRBJ2-1; 8 bases map to TRBD1. After removal of 4 bases from V and 8 bases from J, the junction contained 10 bases not matched to a gene. CDR1 is PRHDT and CDR2 is FYEKMQ in the germline V gene (reference sequence). The CDR3 is 15 amino acids. The CDR3 loop is CASSSRGLEVYEQFF. CDR3 nucleotides: TGTGCCAGCAGCTCCAGGGGGCTTGAGGTCTATGAGCAGTTCTTC.

The gene calls are TRBV4-2 and TRBJ2-7; the D is unclear. V dropped 0 bases and J dropped 2 bases, with 8 bases sitting between them. From germline, CDR1 is LGHNA and CDR2 YNFKEQ. CDR3 length: 14 residues. The CDR3 sequence is CASSQEVGAYEQYF. The CDR3, as DNA: TGTGCCAGCAGCCAAGAGGTGGGCGCCTACGAGCAGTACTTC.

The rearrangement joins TRBV5-1 to TRBJ2-6; D ambiguous. V lost 6 bases and J 4 bases, leaving 23 bases between the germline ends. CDR1 is SGHRS and CDR2 is YFSETQ in the germline V gene. The CDR3 extends over 18 amino acids. The CDR3 DNA reads TGCGCCAGCAAGCAGTCTGGCAGCCTTCAGGTGGGGGCCAACGTCCTGACTTTC. It specifies CASKQSGSLQVGANVLTF.

The chain has TRBV6-5 and TRBJ2-7, with D tentatively TRBD2 (5 bases). CDR1 is MNHEY and CDR2 is SVGAGI in the germline V gene. Trimming left V 2 bases short and J 2 bases short, with 13 bases between. The CDR3 has 15 amino acids. The chain's CDR3 is CASSYEGSPTYEQYF. The CDR3, as DNA: TGTGCCAGCAGTTACGAAGGGAGTCCCACCTACGAGCAGTACTTC.

J is TRBJ2-2 and V is TRBV9, with D possibly being TRBD2 (5 bases). CDR1 SGDLS and CDR2 YYNGEE come from the germline V gene. CDR3 length equals 17 residues. The V end was cut by 3 bases, the J end by 1 base, with 16 bases between. The CDR3 reads CASSGRDYYMNTGELFF. CDR3 DNA: TGTGCCAGCAGCGGCCGGGATTACTACATGAACACCGGGGAGCTGTTTTTT.

The genes are TRBV5-6 and TRBJ1-5, with a possible D match to TRBD1 (6 bases). Germline assignment: CDR1 SGHDT and CDR2 YYEEEE. The V end lost 7 bases, the J end lost 7 bases, and 15 bases lay between the germline ends. The CDR3 sequence is 13 residues long. The CDR3 sequence: CASAPGGGQPQHF. The CDR3 nucleotides read TGTGCCAGCGCTCCGGGGGGCGGGCAGCCCCAGCATTTT.

The chain uses TRBV30 and TRBJ2-7, with 8 positions matching TRBD1. The junction had 1 base not matched to a gene; V was cut back by 4 bases and J by 5 bases. The germline gives CDR1 GTSNPN, CDR2 SVGIG (reference sequence). This CDR3 is built from 11 residues. CDR3 region: CAWTGGHEQYF. As DNA, the CDR3 is TGTGCCTGGACAGGGGGCCACGAGCAGTACTTC.

The chain couples TRBV29-1 to TRBJ1-2, with D maybe TRBD1 (5 bases). Trimming pared 6 bases from V and 7 bases from J, leaving 18 bases between. The germline V gene has CDR1 SQVTM and CDR2 ANQGSEA. CDR3 length equals 13 residues. The CDR3 DNA sequence: TGCAGCGTCGTCGACAGAGTTAAAGGTGGCTACACCTTC. The encoded protein is CSVVDRVKGGYTF.

J is TRBJ2-1 and V is TRBV7-2; D unresolved. Germline CDR1 SGHTA, CDR2 FQGNSA. The CDR3 runs to 16 residues. Trimming took 6 bases from V and 8 from J, leaving 23 bases between them. The DNA for the CDR3 is TGTGCCAGCAGATTAAGGAGATCCCCCCCACAATATGAGCAGTTCTTC. This gives the protein CASRLRRSPPQYEQFF.